This T cell receptor (beta chain) was sequenced for a study of regulatory T cells in long-lasting Graves disease. In building TCR beta libraries, iRepertoire HTBI primers were used together with Arm-PCR of CDR3 regions. TCRdb re-derived calls from the multiplex PCR reads in MiXCR, one entry per CDR3 protein. The table has 400,000 or so distinct CDR3 sequences, about 20% seen once. Time point described: persistent/refractory GD, antithyroid drugs over 5 years with positive TRAb. Following extraction of RNA from PBMCs, that RNA was used to make the TCR library. Staff drew 8 to 9 milliliters of peripheral blood into EDTA tubes. The source of this sequence is a female donor with Graves disease. Material: peripheral blood mononuclear cells (PBMCs), obtained when the disease was refractory, from a patient treated with antithyroid drugs.

In DNA form, the CDR3 reads TGTGCCAGCAGCTTAGGGGGAAACTACAATGAGCAGTTCTTC. Protein product: CASSLGGNYNEQFF. This chain links TRBV7-9 with TRBJ2-1; D is unclear. Per the germline V gene, CDR1 is SEHNR and CDR2 is FQNEAQ (reference sequence). The CDR3 has 14 residues. V gave up 1 base and J gave up 3 bases, with 7 bases separating them.